This T cell receptor beta chain was retrieved from a study of cytomegalovirus exposure and HLA in healthy donors. The study, taken as a whole, reports: Reports described diagnosis of cytomegalovirus status by the classifier as highly specific and sensitive. It has been reported that TCR beta sequences accurately predicted the HLA-A and HLA-B alleles of most subjects. A later analysis found that most CMV-associated TCR beta chains appeared HLA-restricted.

For this clone: As yet, its antigen is unknown.

V lost 10 bases, J lost 4 bases, and 23 bases lay in between. The length of the CDR3 is 15 residues. Germline loops: CDR1 ENHRY, CDR2 SYGVKD. Primers: 60 Vbeta forward and 13 Jbeta reverse. Assay: immunoSEQ multiplex PCR; the TCRdb copy retains only in-frame clones and omits some. The sample includes 150,000 to 160,000 clones, about 80% of them seen just once. The donors were healthy bone marrow donors. The TCR comes from a man aged 25-45 years in good health and CMV-seropositive. Sequenced: PBMCs. This chain connects TRBV10-3 to TRBJ2-7, with D maybe TRBD1 (6 bases). CDR3 in DNA: TGTGCCACCCGCTTTTCCGAACAGGGCTTATACGAGCAGTACTTC. Translated, it gives CATRFSEQGLYEQYF.